This T cell receptor (beta chain) stems from a study of blood T cells in healthy people across ages. Turning to the study itself: The capture of about one barcoded beta molecule per two T cells was achieved by template switching. Overall study findings and caveats: Roughly linearly, TCR beta diversity per million T cells fell as age increased. Versus aged donors, long-lived donors had higher diversity and more naive CD4+ cells.

The CDR3 covers 15 residues. Trimming took 6 bases from V and 1 from J; bases not matched to a gene: 7. The germline V gene encodes CDR1 MNHEY and CDR2 SVGAGI. Details on this clonotype: The antigen remains undetermined.

For the second PCR, which ran for 7 to 11 cycles, a sample-barcoded 5' primer and a J-beta primer mix were used. TCRdb reprocessed the 5' RACE reads with MiXCR, giving one entry per CDR3 protein. Among around 520,000 distinct CDR3 sequences listed, about 28% were seen once. The same data also contributed to another study, on T cells of mothers and their children. That study adds: A few healthy Caucasian mothers, along with their six children, were the donors.

Sequenced material: blood. This TCR derives from a boy younger than 10 in good health. The chain couples TRBV6-5 to TRBJ2-7; 9 bases map to TRBD1. The CDR3: CASRTQGARSYEQYF. The DNA of the CDR3 is TGTGCCAGCAGGACACAGGGGGCGAGATCCTACGAGCAGTACTTC.